The clone carrying this T cell receptor beta chain has a handful of counts. What it recognizes is unknown. This record belongs to a study of blood T cells in healthy people across ages. Overall study findings and caveats: Observed TCR beta diversity per million T cells went down as age went up. This fall followed a roughly linear course with age. Naive and antigen-experienced cells could not be conclusively compared, given unsorted PBMCs.

Trimming removed 0 bases at V and 8 bases at J, with 9 bases between. Germline CDR1 and CDR2: DFQATT and SNEGSKA (reference sequence). The CDR3 consists of 12 residues. Through a sample-barcoded 5' primer and a J-beta primer mix, a second PCR was run for 7 to 11 cycles. Paired-end reads containing CDR3 totaled no fewer than 3 million for each sample. TCRdb itself ran the 5' RACE reads through MiXCR, one entry per CDR3 protein. Among more than 1.4 million distinct CDR3 sequences, 42% were seen once, and the ten largest hold roughly 7.9%. The source is a woman between 18 and 29 years old in good health. The material sequenced was blood. J is TRBJ2-3 and V is TRBV20-1, with D possibly TRBD2 on 6 matching bases. The CDR3 sequence: CSARDMGGTQYF. CDR3 in DNA: TGCAGTGCTAGAGATATGGGGGGTACGCAGTATTTT.